This entry lists 5 T cell receptor beta chains sequenced from one sample in a study of cytomegalovirus exposure and HLA in healthy donors. Data came from immunoSEQ multiplex PCR; TCRdb stores just in-frame clones and leaves some out. The repertoire consists of roughly 140,000 clones, with about 89% occurring once and the leading ten covering 3% to 3.5%. Sequencing was carried out using PBMCs. The receptors were gathered from a woman aged 18 to 35 in good health and CMV-seropositive.

The CDR3 reads CASTLSPSSYNEQFF. DNA for the CDR3: TGTGCCAGTACCCTGAGTCCCTCCTCCTACAATGAGCAGTTCTTC. The V and J genes are TRBV19 and TRBJ2-1; D is uncertain. The V and J ends lost 7 bases and 0 bases respectively, with 13 bases between them. This CDR3 has 15 amino acids. Germline CDR1 reads LNHDA; CDR2 reads SQIVND (reference sequence).

The chain has TRBV19 and TRBJ1-2; D is possibly TRBD1 (5 bases). This CDR3 is built from 14 residues. CDR1 LNHDA and CDR2 SQIVND come from the germline V gene (reference sequence). V shed 1 base and J shed 0 bases, with 6 bases lying between them. CDR3 nucleotides: TGTGCCAGTAGTATAGGGACAACTAACTATGGCTACACCTTC. Residues: CASSIGTTNYGYTF.

The J gene is TRBJ1-4, the V gene TRBV7-6; no definite D call. CDR1 is SGHVS and CDR2 is FNYEAQ in the germline V gene. Between the trimmed V and J ends, which lost 3 bases and 5 bases, there was a span of 4 bases. The CDR3 extends over 12 amino acids. This CDR3 reads CASSFSNEKLFF. The CDR3 coding sequence is TGTGCCAGCAGCTTTTCAAATGAAAAACTGTTTTTT.

V usage is TRBV19 and J usage is TRBJ2-7, with 7 nucleotides matching TRBD2. The trim removed 5 bases at V and 3 bases at J, leaving 4 bases unmatched. CDR3 length equals 13 residues. Germline V gene data show CDR1 as LNHDA and CDR2 as SQIVND (reference sequence). As DNA, the CDR3 is TGTGCCAGTAGTTTGCGGGAGAACTACGAGCAGTACTTC. Its translation is CASSLRENYEQYF.

This chain connects TRBV11-3 to TRBJ2-1; 9 bases line up with TRBD2. This CDR3 comprises 16 residues. CDR1 is SGHNT and CDR2 is YENEEA in the germline V gene. V dropped 1 base and J dropped 4; count of bases not matched to a gene: 5. CDR3 residues: CASSLVSSGMYNEQFF. Written as DNA, the CDR3 is TGTGCCAGCAGCTTAGTATCTAGCGGGATGTACAATGAGCAGTTCTTC.